This T cell receptor beta chain derives from a study of PD-L1 blockade in urothelial cancer. Study in general: The researchers analyzed blood 3 weeks (second dose) and 6 weeks after treatment start. When blood samples were assessed, the median T cell count was 120,000 to 150,000.

V shed 6 bases, J shed 4 bases, and the junction held 5 bases outside the gene matches. CDR3 length equals 14 residues. Germline lookup yields CDR1 MNHEY and CDR2 SVGAGI. Sequencing was performed with immunoSEQ multiplex PCR; in TCRdb, only in-frame clones are kept and a portion is missing. The sample has tens of thousands of clones, around 87% seen once. The sequencing used PBMCs, collected around atezolizumab (anti-PD-L1) treatment. V is TRBV6-5 and J is TRBJ2-2; 7 bases line up with TRBD1. The source is a man aged 45-60 years with urothelial cancer. The CDR3 bases are TGTGCCAGCAGATACAGGGGAAGCACCGGGGAGCTGTTTTTT. This translates into CASRYRGSTGELFF.